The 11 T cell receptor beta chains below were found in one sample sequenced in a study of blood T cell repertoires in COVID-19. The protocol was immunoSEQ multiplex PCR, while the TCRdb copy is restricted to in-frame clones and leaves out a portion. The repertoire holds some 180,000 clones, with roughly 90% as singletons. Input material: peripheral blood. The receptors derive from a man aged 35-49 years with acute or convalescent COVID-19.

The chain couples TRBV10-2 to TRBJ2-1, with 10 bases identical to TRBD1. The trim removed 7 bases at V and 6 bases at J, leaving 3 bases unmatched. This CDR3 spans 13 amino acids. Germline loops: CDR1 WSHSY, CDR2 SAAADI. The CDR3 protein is CASNGQGGNEQFF. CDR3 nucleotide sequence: TGCGCCAGCAACGGACAGGGGGGCAATGAGCAGTTCTTC.

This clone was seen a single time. In DNA form, the CDR3 reads TGCAGCGTTGTAGGAGGCCTGAATCAGCCCCAGCATTTT. Protein product: CSVVGGLNQPQHF. This chain uses TRBV29-1 with TRBJ1-5; D is uncertain. This CDR3 contains 13 residues. From germline, CDR1 is SQVTM and CDR2 ANQGSEA. V lost 4 bases, J lost 4 bases, and 11 bases lay in between.

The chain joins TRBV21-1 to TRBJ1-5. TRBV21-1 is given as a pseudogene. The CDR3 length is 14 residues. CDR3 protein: CASSKGAGRGPQHF. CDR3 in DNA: TGTGCCAGCAGCAAAGGAGCGGGAAGAGGGCCCCAGCATTTT.

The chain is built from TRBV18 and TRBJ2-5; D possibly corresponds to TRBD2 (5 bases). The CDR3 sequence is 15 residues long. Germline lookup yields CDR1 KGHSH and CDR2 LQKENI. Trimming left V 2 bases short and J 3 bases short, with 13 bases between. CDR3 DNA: TGTGCCAGCTCACCAATCCGGGGTACTAAAGAGACCCAGTACTTC. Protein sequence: CASSPIRGTKETQYF.

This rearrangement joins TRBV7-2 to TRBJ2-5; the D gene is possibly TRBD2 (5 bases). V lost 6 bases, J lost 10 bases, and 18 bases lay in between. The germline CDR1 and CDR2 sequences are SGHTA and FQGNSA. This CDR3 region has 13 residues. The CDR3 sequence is CASRRTEDLGQYF. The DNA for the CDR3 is TGTGCCAGCAGAAGGACGGAGGACCTTGGCCAGTACTTC.

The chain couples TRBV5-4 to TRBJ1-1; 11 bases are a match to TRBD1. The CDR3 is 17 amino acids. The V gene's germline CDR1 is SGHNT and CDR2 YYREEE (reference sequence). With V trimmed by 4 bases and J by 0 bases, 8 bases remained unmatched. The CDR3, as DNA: TGTGCCAGCAGCCATGGACAGGGGGCGGCGATGAACACTGAAGCTTTCTTT. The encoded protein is CASSHGQGAAMNTEAFF.

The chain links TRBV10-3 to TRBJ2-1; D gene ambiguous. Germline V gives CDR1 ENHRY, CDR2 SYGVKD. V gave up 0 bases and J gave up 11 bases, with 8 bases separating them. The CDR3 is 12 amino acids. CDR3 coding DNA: TGTGCCATCAGTGAGTCAGAGGTCCAGCAGTTCTTC. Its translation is CAISESEVQQFF.

The CDR3 nucleotides are TGCGCCAGCGAGGAGGGAATTGGGTCCACAGATACGCAGTATTTT. This codes for CASEEGIGSTDTQYF. J is TRBJ2-3 and V is TRBV10-2, with D tentatively TRBD2 (6 bases). Germline V CDR1 and CDR2: WSHSY, SAAADI. The CDR3 length is 15 residues. V was trimmed by 8 bases and J by 2 bases, leaving 17 bases between them.

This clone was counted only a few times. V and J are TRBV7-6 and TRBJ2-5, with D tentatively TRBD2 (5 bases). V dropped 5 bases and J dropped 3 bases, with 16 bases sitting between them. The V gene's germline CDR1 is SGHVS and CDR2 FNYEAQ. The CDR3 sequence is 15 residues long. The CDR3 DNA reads TGTGCCAGCAGCCCCCTGGCCCTGGAGGAAGAGACCCAGTACTTC. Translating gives CASSPLALEEETQYF. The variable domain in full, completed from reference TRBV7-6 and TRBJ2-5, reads GAGVSQSPRYKVTKRGQDVALRCDPISGHVSLYWYRQALGQGPEFLTYFNYEAQQDKSGLPNDRFSAERPEGSISTLTIQRTEQRDSAMYRCASSPLALEEETQYFGPGTRLLVL.

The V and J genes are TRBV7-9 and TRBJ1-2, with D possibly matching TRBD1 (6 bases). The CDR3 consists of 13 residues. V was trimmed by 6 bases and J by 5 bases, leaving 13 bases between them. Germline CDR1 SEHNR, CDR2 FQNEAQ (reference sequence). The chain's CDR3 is CASRIQGPYGYTF. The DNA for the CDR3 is TGTGCCAGCAGAATACAGGGACCGTATGGCTACACCTTC.

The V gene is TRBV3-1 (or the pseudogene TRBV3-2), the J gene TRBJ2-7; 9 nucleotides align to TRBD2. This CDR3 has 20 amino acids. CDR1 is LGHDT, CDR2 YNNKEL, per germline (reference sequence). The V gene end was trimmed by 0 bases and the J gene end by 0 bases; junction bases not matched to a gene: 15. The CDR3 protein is CASSQDVAASGATFSYEQYF. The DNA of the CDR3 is TGTGCCAGCAGCCAAGATGTCGCAGCTAGCGGGGCGACGTTCTCCTACGAGCAGTACTTC.